The 30 T cell receptor beta chains below all came from one sample that was sequenced in a study of T-cell memory formation after mild COVID-19. In TCRdb, the 5' RACE reads were re-called with MiXCR into one record per CDR3 protein. The data contain about 290,000 distinct CDR3 sequences, about a sixth of them singletons. What was sequenced was PBMCs or a T cell subset sorted from them (not recorded which). The receptors stem from a man aged 18 to 35 who had mild COVID-19 (a few samples of this study predate the infection). Cell type and time point are not known.

The CDR3 loop reads CASSPDKAEQFF. The CDR3 DNA reads as TGTGCCAGCAGCCCAGATAAAGCGGAGCAGTTCTTC. The chain is built from TRBV7-3 and TRBJ2-1; unclear D gene. Germline values: CDR1 SGHTA, CDR2 FQGTGA. V was pared by 5 bases and J by 10 bases, with 12 bases between. The CDR3 runs to 12 residues.

This clonotype showed up just a few times. This rearrangement joins TRBV6-5 to TRBJ1-1; 7 nucleotides match TRBD1. After removal of 2 bases from V and 8 bases from J, the junction contained 5 bases not matched to a gene. This CDR3 region has 13 residues. Germline CDR1 MNHEY, CDR2 SVGAGI. The CDR3 region is CASSYGGGREAFF. The CDR3 DNA is TGTGCCAGCAGTTACGGAGGGGGCAGAGAAGCTTTCTTT.

The chain recombines TRBV3-1 with TRBJ1-2; 7 bases agree with TRBD1. Germline V lookup: CDR1 LGHDT, CDR2 YNNKEL (reference sequence). V lost 0 bases and J lost 4; bases outside the gene matches: 8. The CDR3 extends over 16 amino acids. The CDR3 DNA follows: TGTGCCAGCAGCCAAGAGTACGACAGGGCGGTCTATGGCTACACCTTC. It specifies CASSQEYDRAVYGYTF.

This clonotype was found a few times. The rearrangement links TRBV9 to TRBJ1-4; D uncertain. Germline V CDR1 and CDR2: SGDLS, YYNGEE. Trimming removed 0 bases from V and 2 bases from J, with 8 bases in between. The CDR3 is made up of 15 amino acids. CDR3 residues: CASSVGAVTNEKLFF. The CDR3 DNA is TGTGCCAGCAGCGTAGGGGCAGTGACTAATGAAAAACTGTTTTTT.

V and J are TRBV5-1 and TRBJ2-3; D assignment may be TRBD1 or TRBD2 (5 bases each). Germline V gives CDR1 SGHRS, CDR2 YFSETQ. V lost 2 bases and J 4 bases, leaving 23 bases between the germline ends. This CDR3 region has 18 residues. The CDR3 loop reads CASSFRFQGTPVADTQYF. CDR3 in DNA: TGCGCCAGCAGCTTTCGGTTTCAAGGGACCCCCGTGGCAGATACGCAGTATTTT.

This clonotype was picked up a small number of times. The rearrangement links TRBV7-9 to TRBJ2-4, with D unresolved. Trimming took off 3 bases at V and 0 bases at J, with 9 bases between the two ends. The CDR3 sequence is 15 residues long. The germline gives CDR1 SEHNR, CDR2 FQNEAQ (reference sequence). For the CDR3, the DNA is TGTGCCAGCAGCTTCGACACCCGAGCCAAAAACATTCAGTACTTC. Translated, it gives CASSFDTRAKNIQYF. Looking up the rest from reference TRBV7-9 and TRBJ2-4 gives the full variable domain: DTGVSQNPRHKITKRGQNVTFRCDPISEHNRLYWYRQTLGQGPEFLTYFQNEAQLEKSRLLSDRFSAERPKGSFSTLEIQRTEQGDSAMYLCASSFDTRAKNIQYFGAGTRLSVL.

This chain links TRBV18 with TRBJ1-1; TRBD1 agrees at 7 bases. The junction had 5 bases not matched to a gene; V was cut back by 2 bases and J by 5 bases. The germline V gene has CDR1 KGHSH and CDR2 LQKENI. The CDR3 is made up of 14 amino acids. CDR3 in DNA: TGTGCCAGCTCACCAGCGTCAGGGGGGACTGAAGCTTTCTTT. Its protein product is CASSPASGGTEAFF.

This clonotype has a handful of counts. The rearrangement uses TRBV5-1 and TRBJ2-2, with 9 positions matching TRBD1. Losses at the gene ends were 1 base for V and 4 bases for J; bases not matched to a gene: 5. The CDR3 is 16 amino acids. Germline V gene lookup returns CDR1 SGHRS and CDR2 YFSETQ. The CDR3 DNA reads TGCGCCAGCAGCTTGTCGGGACAGGGTTCCACCGGGGAGCTGTTTTTT. Residues: CASSLSGQGSTGELFF.

This clonotype was seen at least ten times. The chain joins TRBV6-4 to TRBJ2-1; D unresolved. V was cut by 1 base and J by 8 bases, with 3 bases left in between. CDR1 and CDR2 from the germline V gene are MRHNA and SNTAGT. The length of the CDR3 is 11 residues. CDR3 residues: CASSDYDEQFF. The DNA of the CDR3 is TGTGCCAGCAGTGACTATGATGAGCAGTTCTTC.

The rearrangement links TRBV7-2 to TRBJ2-1; D is perhaps TRBD1 (6 bases). The germline V and J ends were trimmed by 4 bases and 2 bases, with 15 bases remaining between them. From germline, CDR1 is SGHTA and CDR2 FQGNSA. This CDR3 comprises 16 residues. CDR3 amino acids: CASSSPTGGTYNEQFF. CDR3 in DNA: TGTGCCAGCAGCTCACCGACAGGAGGAACCTACAATGAGCAGTTCTTC. The complete variable domain, with remaining parts taken from reference TRBV7-2 and TRBJ2-1, reads GAGVSQSPSNKVTEKGKDVELRCDPISGHTALYWYRQSLGQGLEFLIYFQGNSAPDKSGLPSDRFSAERTGGSVSTLTIQRTQQEDSAVYLCASSSPTGGTYNEQFFGPGTRLTVL.

This sequence joins TRBV6-5 and TRBJ2-3; 9 bases are shared with TRBD2. The CDR3 sequence is 16 residues long. V lost 4 bases, J lost 4 bases, and 9 bases stayed unmatched. CDR1 MNHEY and CDR2 SVGAGI come from the germline V gene. For the CDR3, the DNA is TGTGCCAGCAGTTCCGTTCGGCGGGGGGGCCCAGATACGCAGTATTTT. Its protein is CASSSVRRGGPDTQYF.

In this sample, this clonotype turned up a few times. V is TRBV18 and J is TRBJ2-7; D possibly corresponds to TRBD1 (6 bases). CDR1 and CDR2 from the germline V gene are KGHSH and LQKENI. The CDR3 totals 14 residues. The ends were cut back, 0 bases at V and 2 bases at J, with 8 bases in the middle. CDR3 in DNA: TGTGCCAGCTCACCACCCGGACAGCCCTACGAGCAGTACTTC. Its protein product is CASSPPGQPYEQYF.

This clonotype was picked up many times. CDR3 region: CASSGQGGNQPQHF. The DNA for the CDR3 is TGTGCCAGCAGTGGACAGGGGGGCAATCAGCCCCAGCATTTT. This chain joins TRBV5-6 and TRBJ1-5; 10 nucleotides agree with TRBD1. The CDR3 spans 14 residues. J gave up 2 bases and V 5 bases, and 1 base lay outside the gene matches. CDR1 is SGHDT and CDR2 is YYEEEE in the germline V gene. Supplemented by reference TRBV5-6 and TRBJ1-5, the full variable domain reads DAGVTQSPTHLIKTRGQQVTLRCSPKSGHDTVSWYQQALGQGPQFIFQYYEEEERQRGNFPDRFSGHQFPNYSSELNVNALLLGDSALYLCASSGQGGNQPQHFGDGTRLSIL.

The chain recombines TRBV7-3 with TRBJ2-7; 7 bases are shared with TRBD1. Germline-derived CDR1 and CDR2 are SGHTA and FQGTGA. This CDR3 spans 15 amino acids. V gave up 5 bases and J gave up 3 bases; unmatched junction bases: 10. The CDR3 sequence is CASSAPGTDYYEQYV. The CDR3 DNA is TGTGCCAGCAGCGCCCCCGGGACAGACTACTACGAGCAGTACGTC.

This clonotype was observed a handful of times. The chain is built from TRBV5-1 and TRBJ2-1; TRBD2 matches 11 bases. CDR1 and CDR2 from the germline V gene are SGHRS and YFSETQ. The CDR3 sequence is 14 residues long. The trim removed 5 bases at V and 4 bases at J, leaving 2 bases unmatched. The CDR3 loop is CASRLAGVYNEQFF. The CDR3 coding sequence is TGCGCCAGCAGACTAGCGGGGGTGTACAATGAGCAGTTCTTC. Combining the CDR3 with reference TRBV5-1 and TRBJ2-1 gives the whole variable domain KAGVTQTPRYLIKTRGQQVTLSCSPISGHRSVSWYQQTPGQGLQFLFEYFSETQRNKGNFPGRFSGRQFSNSRSEMNVSTLELGDSALYLCASRLAGVYNEQFFGPGTRLTVL.

The chain uses TRBV1 and TRBJ1-1; no check of the table's D call, TRBD1, against the DNA was made. TRBV1 is given as a pseudogene. The CDR3 has 14 amino acids. This chain's CDR3 is CTSSQDLGSPEAFF. CDR3 bases: TGCACCAGCAGCCAAGATCTTGGGTCCCCTGAAGCTTTCTTT.

V gene TRBV5-1 combines with J gene TRBJ2-5; either TRBD1 or TRBD2 may fit D (5 bases each). The germline V and J ends were trimmed by 4 bases and 4 bases, with 11 bases remaining between them. Looked up from germline, CDR1 is SGHRS and CDR2 is YFSETQ. The CDR3 totals 13 residues. The CDR3 DNA reads as TGCGCCAGCAGCCCGGGGCCGGGAGAGACCCAGTACTTC. It translates to CASSPGPGETQYF.

In its sample, this clonotype was seen a few times. V and J are TRBV29-1 and TRBJ1-4; D not certain. The germline V gene encodes CDR1 SQVTM and CDR2 ANQGSEA. Trimming removed 7 bases from V and 3 bases from J, with 9 bases in between. The CDR3 is made up of 12 amino acids. Here the CDR3 DNA reads TGCAGCGCCGGACGGTCTAATGAAAAACTGTTTTTT. It specifies CSAGRSNEKLFF.

This clonotype was counted ten times or more. The chain carries TRBV10-3 and TRBJ2-7; possible D gene TRBD2, 5 bases. Germline V gene sequence: CDR1 ENHRY, CDR2 SYGVKD. The germline V and J ends were trimmed by 4 bases and 0 bases, with 13 bases remaining between them. The CDR3 is made up of 15 amino acids. Here the CDR3 reads CAISAAPEGSYEQYV. The CDR3 nucleotides read TGTGCCATCAGTGCTGCCCCCGAGGGCTCCTACGAGCAGTACGTC.

V is TRBV7-3 and J is TRBJ2-1; 11 bases agree with TRBD2. V was pared by 4 bases and J by 8 bases, with 7 bases of the junction left unmatched. CDR3 size: 15 residues. Germline V gives CDR1 SGHTA, CDR2 FQGTGA. Here the CDR3 reads CASSSLAGVNDEQFF. CDR3 bases: TGTGCCAGCAGCTCACTAGCGGGGGTAAACGATGAGCAGTTCTTC.

This chain links TRBV13 with TRBJ2-3; weak D call: TRBD1 (6 bases). Between the trimmed V and J ends, which lost 5 bases and 0 bases, there was a span of 12 bases. CDR1 is PRHDT and CDR2 is FYEKMQ in the germline V gene (reference sequence). The CDR3 spans 15 residues. CDR3 amino acids: CASSPVDSSTDTQYF. The CDR3 DNA sequence: TGTGCCAGCAGCCCAGTGGACAGCAGCACAGATACGCAGTATTTT.

This clonotype was counted between two and nine times. This rearrangement joins TRBV6-5 to TRBJ1-2; the match to TRBD1 covers 10 bases. The CDR3 runs 12 residues. CDR1 and CDR2 (germline): MNHEY, SVGAGI. Trimming took 5 bases from V and 10 from J; bases not matched to a gene: 4. The CDR3 protein is CASSGQGGVYTF. In DNA, the CDR3 is TGTGCCAGCAGTGGACAGGGGGGGGTCTACACCTTC.

This rearrangement joins TRBV29-1 to TRBJ2-3, with 9 positions matching TRBD2. The germline gives CDR1 SQVTM, CDR2 ANQGSEA. CDR3 size: 15 residues. V gave up 5 bases and J gave up 6 bases; unmatched junction bases: 12. The CDR3 DNA follows: TGCAGCGTTTCCCCTAAAAGCGGGGGGTCGGATACGCAGTATTTT. Protein sequence: CSVSPKSGGSDTQYF.

The chain recombines TRBV29-1 with TRBJ1-3, with D unclear. The germline V and J ends were trimmed by 7 bases and 0 bases, with 10 bases remaining between them. CDR3 length: 13 amino acids. CDR1 SQVTM and CDR2 ANQGSEA come from the germline V gene. For the CDR3, the DNA is TGCAGCGCTCGGGCGAGCTCTGGAAACACCATATATTTT. This sequence encodes CSARASSGNTIYF.

The J gene is TRBJ2-3, the V gene TRBV4-3; D is ambiguous. The CDR3 sequence is 17 residues long. V lost 2 bases and J lost 0, with 15 bases in between. Germline CDR1 is LGHNA and CDR2 is YSLEER. The CDR3: CASSQRVGLTSTDTQYF. CDR3 DNA: TGCGCCAGCAGCCAACGGGTCGGTCTTACTAGCACAGATACGCAGTATTTT.

This clonotype was counted a few times. The J gene is TRBJ2-3, the V gene TRBV4-1; D might be TRBD2 (6 bases). The CDR3 contains 15 residues. The V end lost 2 bases, the J end lost 6 bases, and 15 bases lay between the germline ends. CDR1 and CDR2 (germline): MGHRA, YSYEKL. CDR3 protein: CASSQRWVGGDTQYF. The DNA of the CDR3 is TGCGCCAGCAGCCAACGGTGGGTTGGAGGGGATACGCAGTATTTT.

The rearrangement links TRBV6-5 to TRBJ2-5; D gene unclear. CDR1 MNHEY and CDR2 SVGAGI come from the germline V gene. Trimming removed 5 bases at V and 5 bases at J, with 12 bases between. The CDR3 covers 13 residues. The CDR3 bases are TGTGCCAGCAGTCGCTACCCTAGGGAGACCCAGTACTTC. This encodes CASSRYPRETQYF.

This clonotype was counted between two and nine times. The chain employs TRBV4-1 and TRBJ2-7, with D hard to call. The V gene's germline CDR1 is MGHRA and CDR2 YSYEKL. CDR3 length: 15 amino acids. Trimming took off 6 bases at V and 2 bases at J, with 17 bases between the two ends. CDR3 residues: CASSLDVTETYEQYF. CDR3 coding DNA: TGCGCCAGCAGTCTGGACGTGACGGAGACCTACGAGCAGTACTTC.

V usage is TRBV29-1 and J usage is TRBJ1-1; D remains unclear. Germline loops: CDR1 SQVTM, CDR2 ANQGSEA. This CDR3 contains 11 residues. V was pared by 7 bases and J by 2 bases, with 8 bases between. In nucleotides, the CDR3 is TGCAGCGCTCTCCCAAACACTGAAGCTTTCTTT. Its translation: CSALPNTEAFF. The whole variable domain, filled in from reference TRBV29-1 and TRBJ1-1, reads SAVISQKPSRDICQRGTSLTIQCQVDSQVTMMFWYRQQPGQSLTLIATANQGSEATYESGFVIDKFPISRPNLTFSTLTVSNMSPEDSSIYLCSALPNTEAFFGQGTRLTVV.

This clonotype has more than one count but fewer than ten. The chain uses TRBV20-1 and TRBJ1-5; tentative D call: TRBD1 (5 bases). The CDR3 runs to 13 residues. Per germline, CDR1 DFQATT and CDR2 SNEGSKA (reference sequence). The V end lost 4 bases, the J end lost 5 bases, and 12 bases lay between the germline ends. CDR3 nucleotides: TGCAGTGCTACCCGGGACGCCGATCAGCCCCAGCATTTT. It is translated as CSATRDADQPQHF.